The 10 T cell receptor beta chains in this list originate from one sample, sequenced in a study of blood T cell repertoires in COVID-19. Profiled with immunoSEQ multiplex PCR; TCRdb holds only in-frame clones, not every one. The repertoire has fewer than 250,000 clones, 87% of them found once; the top ten carry around 7%. Sequenced material: PBMCs or T cells enriched from blood (not recorded which). The receptors shown here come from a man aged 25-45 years in a cohort exposed to, infected with or recovered from COVID-19 (not recorded which).

CDR3 protein: CASSQPRETLNEKLFF. CDR3 DNA: TGCGCCAGCAGCCAACCCCGGGAGACCCTGAATGAAAAACTGTTTTTT. This chain links TRBV4-1 with TRBJ1-4; D gene ambiguous. Germline CDR1 reads MGHRA; CDR2 reads YSYEKL. V was pared by 2 bases and J by 5 bases, with 15 bases between. The CDR3 sequence is 16 residues long.

This chain joins TRBV27 and TRBJ1-3; D unresolved. The germline V gene encodes CDR1 MNHEY and CDR2 SMNVEV (reference sequence). V shed 2 bases and J shed 0 bases, with 2 bases lying between them. There are 13 residues in the CDR3. The CDR3 coding sequence is TGTGCCAGCAGTTTACTCTCTGGAAACACCATATATTTT. Its protein product is CASSLLSGNTIYF.

The chain uses TRBV19 and TRBJ2-2; TRBD1 aligns across 7 bases. Germline CDR1 reads LNHDA; CDR2 reads SQIVND (reference sequence). Unmatched junction bases numbered 10, after V lost 5 bases and J lost 1 base. This CDR3 contains 17 residues. The CDR3 DNA follows: TGTGCCAGTAGTCTAAGGTCGACAGGGCGGAACACCGGGGAGCTGTTTTTT. Translated: CASSLRSTGRNTGELFF.

The chain joins TRBV10-3 to TRBJ2-5; D is possibly TRBD1 (6 bases). Germline V gene sequence: CDR1 ENHRY, CDR2 SYGVKD. V was cut by 5 bases and J by 5 bases, with 21 bases left in between. This CDR3 is built from 16 residues. DNA for the CDR3: TGTGCCATCAGTCCAGGGGACCCACTCAGGGAGGAGACCCAGTACTTC. Encoded protein: CAISPGDPLREETQYF.

The V call is TRBV4-1, the J call TRBJ1-1; TRBD1 matches at 8 bases. The length of the CDR3 is 16 residues. V was pared by 3 bases and J by 1 base, with 7 bases of the junction left unmatched. Germline values: CDR1 MGHRA, CDR2 YSYEKL. This chain's CDR3 is CASSHPRGQENTEAFF. CDR3 sequence (DNA): TGCGCCAGCAGCCACCCCCGGGGACAGGAGAACACTGAAGCTTTCTTT.

The chain carries TRBV9 and TRBJ1-6; TRBD1 agrees at 7 bases. The CDR3 consists of 15 residues. J was trimmed by 7 bases and V by 4 bases; bases with no gene match: 8. Germline V gene sequence: CDR1 SGDLS, CDR2 YYNGEE. DNA of the CDR3: TGTGCCAGCAGCTCCTCGGGGACAGACAATTCACCCCTCCACTTT. Its protein is CASSSSGTDNSPLHF.

The chain has TRBV2 and TRBJ1-1, with D perhaps TRBD1 (6 bases). V lost 6 bases and J 2 bases, leaving 13 bases between the germline ends. Germline-derived CDR1 and CDR2 are SNHLY and FYNNEI. The CDR3 has 14 amino acids. The CDR3 loop is CASSRGQYNTEAFF. CDR3 nucleotide sequence: TGTGCCAGCAGCCGAGGACAGTACAACACTGAAGCTTTCTTT.

This chain connects TRBV27 to TRBJ2-6; D call uncertain. Germline CDR1 and CDR2: MNHEY and SMNVEV (reference sequence). The CDR3 spans 13 residues. V was pared by 3 bases and J by 4 bases, with 4 bases between. CDR3 in amino acids: CASSFEGANVLTF. CDR3 in DNA: TGTGCCAGCAGTTTTGAGGGGGCCAACGTCCTGACTTTC.

The J gene is TRBJ2-7, the V gene TRBV19; D gene ambiguous. The CDR3 is made up of 15 amino acids. Germline V gene sequence: CDR1 LNHDA, CDR2 SQIVND (reference sequence). The V end lost 3 bases, the J end lost 1 base, and 13 bases lay between the germline ends. The CDR3 DNA is TGTGCCAGTAGTATTAGCCCAGTTGGATCCTACGAGCAGTACTTC. Translation gives CASSISPVGSYEQYF.

This rearrangement joins TRBV19 to TRBJ2-2; 10 nucleotides agree with TRBD1. CDR3 length: 15 amino acids. Looked up from germline, CDR1 is LNHDA and CDR2 is SQIVND (reference sequence). The trim removed 3 bases at V and 6 bases at J, leaving 4 bases unmatched. This CDR3 is CASSIGTGEAGELFF. In nucleotides, the CDR3 is TGTGCCAGTAGTATCGGGACAGGGGAGGCCGGGGAGCTGTTTTTT.